The 26 T cell receptor beta chains below come from one sample, sequenced in a study of T-cell reconstitution after alpha-beta-depleted transplantation in children. Construction of the TCRbeta library involved unique molecular identifiers. In TCRdb, the PCR reads were re-called with MiXCR into one record per CDR3 protein. The profile shows roughly 120,000 distinct CDR3 sequences, 9% to 12% of them singletons. Sequencing used PBMCs, obtained before TCRalphabeta/CD19-depleted stem cell transplant. The receptors were gathered from a boy under 10 years old with acute lymphoblastic leukemia, due to receive a stem cell transplant.

The rearrangement joins TRBV5-8 to TRBJ1-5; TRBD1 is a possible D gene (6 bases). The CDR3 totals 15 residues. Germline CDR1 reads SGHTS; CDR2 reads YDEGEE. The V gene lost 2 bases and the J gene lost 7 bases, with 16 bases spanning the gap. For the CDR3, the DNA is TGTGCCAGCAGCTTACAGGGCTTTAGCCAACAGCCCCAGCATTTT. The encoded protein is CASSLQGFSQQPQHF.

V gene TRBV5-1 combines with J gene TRBJ2-7; D might be TRBD2 (6 bases). Per germline, CDR1 SGHRS and CDR2 YFSETQ. This CDR3 comprises 14 residues. Trimming took 1 base from V and 1 from J, leaving 9 bases between them. CDR3: CASSLRGTSYEQYF. The CDR3 nucleotides are TGCGCCAGCAGCTTGCGGGGGACGTCCTACGAGCAGTACTTC.

This clonotype was seen only a few times. The chain uses TRBV30 and TRBJ1-4; weak D call: TRBD1 (5 bases). The CDR3 covers 14 residues. Germline V CDR1 and CDR2: GTSNPN, SVGIG (reference sequence). V lost 3 bases, J lost 4 bases, and 12 bases lay in between. The DNA of the CDR3 is TGTGCCTGGAGCCGGGACTCCAATAATGAAAAACTGTTTTTT. Its protein product is CAWSRDSNNEKLFF. The variable domain in full, completed from reference TRBV30 and TRBJ1-4, reads SQTIHQWPATLVQPVGSPLSLECTVEGTSNPNLYWYRQAAGRGLQLLFYSVGIGQISSEVPQNLSASRPQDRQFILSSKKLLLSDSGFYLCAWSRDSNNEKLFFGSGTQLSVL.

The sample holds a few counts of this clonotype. This sequence joins TRBV20-1 and TRBJ1-5; D gene ambiguous. Germline V gene sequence: CDR1 DFQATT, CDR2 SNEGSKA (reference sequence). The CDR3 length is 16 residues. Trimming took 0 bases from V and 2 from J, leaving 14 bases between them. The CDR3 region is CSARDRRGPGNQPQHF. The CDR3 nucleotides read TGCAGTGCTAGAGATCGAAGAGGGCCTGGCAATCAGCCCCAGCATTTT.

The chain employs TRBV6-5 and TRBJ2-7; 7 bases map to TRBD2. In germline, CDR1 is MNHEY, CDR2 SVGAGI. V dropped 2 bases and J dropped 4; count of bases not matched to a gene: 5. This CDR3 is built from 14 residues. The CDR3 here is CASSYGGVEYEQYF. CDR3 bases: TGTGCCAGCAGTTACGGGGGGGTGGAGTACGAGCAGTACTTC.

The chain employs TRBV20-1 and TRBJ2-2; D is perhaps TRBD1 or TRBD2 (5 bases each). Germline V gene data show CDR1 as DFQATT and CDR2 as SNEGSKA (reference sequence). This CDR3 region has 12 residues. The V end lost 4 bases, the J end lost 7 bases, and 10 bases lay between the germline ends. The chain's CDR3 is CSATGTYGELFF. In DNA form, the CDR3 reads TGCAGTGCTACCGGGACGTACGGGGAGCTGTTTTTT.

This sequence joins TRBV5-1 and TRBJ2-7; maybe TRBD1 (6 bases). This CDR3 is built from 14 residues. Trimming took 5 bases from V and 3 from J, leaving 15 bases between them. Per germline, CDR1 SGHRS and CDR2 YFSETQ. The CDR3 is CASRSGTLSYEQYF. The CDR3 DNA sequence: TGCGCCAGCAGATCCGGGACATTGAGCTACGAGCAGTACTTC.

Worth noting for this clonotype: This sequence may be a read error, since a much larger clone differs from it by one base. V usage is TRBV11-2 and J usage is TRBJ2-1; D perhaps matches TRBD1 (5 bases). The CDR3 runs to 14 residues. Per the germline V gene, CDR1 is SGHAT and CDR2 is FQNNGV. The DNA for the CDR3 is TGTGCCAGCAGCTTCAGGGCCGGCTACATTGAGCAGTTCTTC. It yields the protein CASSFRAGYIEQFF.

This clonotype was observed a handful of times. V and J are TRBV12-3 or TRBV12-4 and TRBJ2-7; tentatively, D is TRBD1 (6 bases). V was cut by 3 bases and J by 5 bases, with 11 bases left in between. This CDR3 comprises 13 residues. The CDR3 loop reads CASSFRAGDEQYF. The CDR3 DNA follows: TGTGCCAGCAGTTTTAGGGCAGGGGACGAGCAGTACTTC.

There are a few counts of this clonotype. This chain joins TRBV12-3 or TRBV12-4 and TRBJ1-5, with 7 bases fitting TRBD1. V lost 5 bases and J lost 5; bases outside the gene matches: 6. This CDR3 is 14 amino acids long. The CDR3, as DNA: TGTGCCAGCAGTCTCGACAGGGTAGATCAGCCCCAGCATTTT. Its protein is CASSLDRVDQPQHF.

This clonotype was recorded a few times. This chain uses TRBV18 with TRBJ2-1; tentatively, D is TRBD1 (6 bases). The CDR3 spans 18 residues. V lost 0 bases and J lost 5, with 20 bases in between. From germline, CDR1 is KGHSH and CDR2 LQKENI. The CDR3 nucleotides read TGTGCCAGCTCACCACCCCAGGGGAGTCTTAGCAGTAACAATGAGCAGTTCTTC. It specifies CASSPPQGSLSSNNEQFF.

This clonotype was seen a handful of times. The chain combines TRBV3-1 with TRBJ2-7; 7 bases map to TRBD1. The V and J ends lost 0 bases and 2 bases, in that order; junction bases with no gene match: 10. The CDR3 is made up of 17 amino acids. Looked up from germline, CDR1 is LGHDT and CDR2 is YNNKEL (reference sequence). CDR3 DNA sequence: TGTGCCAGCAGCCAAGATTCGGTGACAGGGTTCACCTACGAGCAGTACTTC. Encoded protein: CASSQDSVTGFTYEQYF.

This clonotype came up a few times. The rearrangement links TRBV5-1 to TRBJ1-1; no reliable D call. CDR3 length: 13 residues. The germline V gene has CDR1 SGHRS and CDR2 YFSETQ. Trimming removed 4 bases at V and 2 bases at J, with 9 bases between. The CDR3 nucleotides read TGCGCCAGCAGCCCGGGCGTAAACACTGAAGCTTTCTTT. Its protein product is CASSPGVNTEAFF.

The CDR3 reads CASSLTDSYEQYF. The CDR3 DNA is TGCGCCAGCAGCCTGACGGATTCCTACGAGCAGTACTTC. The V and J genes are TRBV5-1 and TRBJ2-7; D ambiguous. This CDR3 comprises 13 residues. Germline loops: CDR1 SGHRS, CDR2 YFSETQ. The ends were cut back, 4 bases at V and 1 base at J, with 9 bases in the middle.

The chain carries TRBV2 and TRBJ2-3; D gene uncertain. This CDR3 is 11 amino acids long. Per germline, CDR1 SNHLY and CDR2 FYNNEI. The V and J ends lost 6 bases and 5 bases respectively, with 6 bases between them. This CDR3 reads CASSVEDTQYF. DNA of the CDR3: TGTGCCAGCAGCGTAGAAGATACGCAGTATTTT.

This clonotype was seen a few times. This rearrangement joins TRBV7-9 to TRBJ1-1; D possibly corresponds to TRBD1 (6 bases). Per the germline V gene, CDR1 is SEHNR and CDR2 is FQNEAQ (reference sequence). V gave up 4 bases and J gave up 4 bases, with 13 bases separating them. CDR3 length: 14 residues. The DNA for the CDR3 is TGTGCCAGCAGCTCGGCAAGGGGGTCCACTGAAGCTTTCTTT. Translating gives CASSSARGSTEAFF.

This clonotype turned up a few times. This sequence joins TRBV14 and TRBJ1-1, with TRBD1 matching 8 bases. The germline CDR1 and CDR2 sequences are SGHDN and FVKESK. This CDR3 is 16 amino acids long. The V gene end was trimmed by 1 base and the J gene end by 5 bases; junction bases not matched to a gene: 9. The CDR3 region is CASSQARTGSRTEAFF. The CDR3, as DNA: TGTGCCAGCAGCCAAGCTAGGACAGGGAGTCGTACTGAAGCTTTCTTT.

The V call is TRBV5-1, the J call TRBJ2-1; 12 bases match TRBD2. Germline trimming cut 4 bases from V and 3 bases from J; bases unmatched to any gene: 2. Germline V gives CDR1 SGHRS, CDR2 YFSETQ. This CDR3 contains 15 residues. CDR3 coding DNA: TGCGCCAGCAGCGCGACTAGCGGGAGCTACAATGAGCAGTTCTTC. It codes for CASSATSGSYNEQFF.

The rearrangement joins TRBV12-3 or TRBV12-4 to TRBJ2-2, with D tentatively TRBD2 (6 bases). The length of the CDR3 is 15 residues. The germline V and J ends were trimmed by 7 bases and 3 bases, with 15 bases remaining between them. CDR3 bases: TGTGCCAGCAATTTGGGGGAGGTAGACACCGGGGAGCTGTTTTTT. It specifies CASNLGEVDTGELFF.

This clonotype has just a few counts. V and J are TRBV25-1 and TRBJ2-1; TRBD1 matches 9 bases. There are 14 residues in the CDR3. Germline CDR1 and CDR2: MGHDK and SYGVNS. The ends lost 4 bases at V and 7 bases at J; junction bases unmatched: 5. The CDR3, as DNA: TGTGCCAGCAGTGGGACAGGGGATGGGAATGAGCAGTTCTTC. It specifies CASSGTGDGNEQFF.

V gene TRBV29-1 combines with J gene TRBJ2-7, with 9 bases aligning to TRBD2. The length of the CDR3 is 15 residues. V lost 0 bases, J lost 2 bases, and 5 bases stayed unmatched. Germline assignment: CDR1 SQVTM and CDR2 ANQGSEA. DNA of the CDR3: TGCAGCGTTGAAGATGACCTAGCGGGGACCTACGAGCAGTACTTC. Its protein is CSVEDDLAGTYEQYF.

This clonotype was seen only a few times. DNA for the CDR3: TGTGCCAGCAGCGTCAGGGGGGCGATAGGTGAGCAGTTCTTC. Translating it yields CASSVRGAIGEQFF. This chain links TRBV9 with TRBJ2-1; D is perhaps TRBD1 (7 bases). V shed 2 bases and J shed 9 bases, with 15 bases lying between them. The germline V gene has CDR1 SGDLS and CDR2 YYNGEE. The CDR3 totals 14 residues.

This clonotype was seen repeatedly, ten times or more. This sequence joins TRBV6-6 and TRBJ2-3; perhaps TRBD1 as D (5 bases). Germline lookup yields CDR1 MNHNY and CDR2 SVGAGI (reference sequence). This CDR3 has 13 amino acids. Trimming took off 2 bases at V and 4 bases at J, with 7 bases between the two ends. The CDR3 reads CASSYPRADTQYF. CDR3 coding DNA: TGTGCCAGCAGTTACCCCAGGGCAGATACGCAGTATTTT.

Only a few counts were recorded for this clonotype. V is TRBV14 and J is TRBJ2-1; 7 nucleotides agree with TRBD1. Looked up from germline, CDR1 is SGHDN and CDR2 is FVKESK. J was trimmed by 6 bases and V by 4 bases; bases with no gene match: 9. The CDR3 totals 15 residues. Written as DNA, the CDR3 is TGTGCCAGCAGCCGGCGAAAGGGGGCTAGCAATGAGCAGTTCTTC. Translation: CASSRRKGASNEQFF.

The chain links TRBV12-5 to TRBJ2-7, with D unresolved. Per the germline V gene, CDR1 is LGHNT and CDR2 is FRNRAP. V was shortened by 5 bases and J by 0 bases, with 8 bases between the two germline ends. This CDR3 spans 13 amino acids. The CDR3 spells CASGKGSSYEQYF. The DNA for the CDR3 is TGTGCTAGTGGTAAGGGAAGCTCCTACGAGCAGTACTTC.

V usage is TRBV20-1 and J usage is TRBJ2-7; weak D call: TRBD2 (6 bases). Trimming cost V 4 bases and J 1 base, with 11 bases left between them. The CDR3 has 13 amino acids. Germline V gives CDR1 DFQATT, CDR2 SNEGSKA (reference sequence). Here the CDR3 reads CSAKEGKSYEQYF. The DNA for the CDR3 is TGCAGTGCTAAGGAGGGCAAGTCCTACGAGCAGTACTTC.